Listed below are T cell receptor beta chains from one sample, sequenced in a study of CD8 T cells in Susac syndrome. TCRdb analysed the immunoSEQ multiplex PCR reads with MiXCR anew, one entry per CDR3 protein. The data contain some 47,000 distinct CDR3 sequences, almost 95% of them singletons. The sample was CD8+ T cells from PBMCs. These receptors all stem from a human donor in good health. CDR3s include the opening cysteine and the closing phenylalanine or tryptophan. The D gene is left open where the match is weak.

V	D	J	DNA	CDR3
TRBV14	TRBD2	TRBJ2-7	TGTGCCAGCAGCCAAGGGGCTAGCGGACACTACGAGCAGTACTTC	CASSQGASGHYEQYF
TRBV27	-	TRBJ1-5	TGTGCCAGCAGTACGGGGCCGGGGGGGCAGCCCCAGCATTTT	CASSTGPGGQPQHF
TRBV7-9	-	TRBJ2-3	TGTGCCAGCAGCCACCCACTCAGCACAGATACGCAGTATTTT	CASSHPLSTDTQYF
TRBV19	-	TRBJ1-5	TGTGCCAGTAGTGGGTGGGATATTCATAGCAATCAGCCCCAGCATTTT	CASSGWDIHSNQPQHF
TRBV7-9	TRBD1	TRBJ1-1	TGTGCCAGCAGATCAGGGGGCAAAATAGGGAACACTGAAGCTTTCTTT	CASRSGGKIGNTEAFF
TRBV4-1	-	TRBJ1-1	TGCGCCAGCAGCCAAGGATTCTTTGGGGGGGACACTGAAGCTTTCTTT	CASSQGFFGGDTEAFF
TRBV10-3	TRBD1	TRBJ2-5	TGTGCCATCAGTGGTGGACAGGAGCAAGAGACCCAGTACTTC	CAISGGQEQETQYF
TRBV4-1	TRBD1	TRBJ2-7	TGCGCCAGCAGACTTCGTGGGACAGGGGCTTACGAGCAGTACTTC	CASRLRGTGAYEQYF
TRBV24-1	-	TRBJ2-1	TGTGCCACCAGTGAAGGCGGAACCTACAATGAGCAGTTCTTC	CATSEGGTYNEQFF
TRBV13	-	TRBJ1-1	TGTGCCAGCAGCTTAGCCCAAGGGTCTGGGAACACTGAAGCTTTCTTT	CASSLAQGSGNTEAFF
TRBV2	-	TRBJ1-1	TGTGCCAGCAGGACCCAAGGAATGAACACTGAAGCTTTCTTT	CASRTQGMNTEAFF